This T cell receptor (beta chain) appears in the sequencing data of a study of blood T cells in healthy people across ages (dated by TCRdb to about 2015). Background on the whole study: Template switching captured roughly one uniquely barcoded TCR beta cDNA molecule per two T cells in model experiments. To track age-related changes in TCR beta repertoire diversity, the study relied on deep sequencing normalized with unique cDNA molecular identifiers. Donors were grouped into four age groups: young (average about 15 years), middle-aged (roughly 37), aged (roughly 62) and long-lived (over 80). The study analyzed two additional independent replicas of 1 million unique cDNA reads from the same blood draw for two donors, one aged 18 to 29 and one aged 80 or older.

The research as a whole found: Because donor CMV infection status was unknown, age-related changes in expanded clonotypes were potentially confounded. As age increased, observed TCR beta diversity per million T cells dropped in a roughly linear way, and a significant reduction was already evident by age roughly 36. Conclusive comparison of naive and antigen-experienced compartments was prevented by the profiling of bulk unsorted PBMCs. The percentage of naive T cells measured by flow cytometry correlated strongly with observed TCR beta diversity. Compared with the aged group, more naive CD4+ T cells, fewer expanded clones and increased TCR diversity were shown by the long-lived group, suggesting age selection. Estimates of total diversity based on one million sequenced T cells were considered lower bounds and underestimates.

The roughly 37 donors, aged 6 to 90 years, were systemically healthy Caucasian individuals from Russia. Approximately 9 milliliters of peripheral blood were collected from each donor into EDTA-treated Vacutainer tubes. Ficoll-Paque density-gradient centrifugation was used to isolate PBMCs, with at least 6.5 million per sample. Total RNA, at least 5 micrograms per sample, was extracted from PBMCs with Trizol reagent. Naive CD45RAhigh/CD27high T cell percentages were measured by flow cytometry on a PBMC aliquot from every donor. Library creation used 5' RACE. Sequencer: Illumina HiSeq 2500. The second PCR ran for about 7 to 11 cycles and used a J-beta primer mix along with a sample-barcoded 5' primer. A template-switch 5' adaptor carrying 12 random nucleotides introduced a unique molecular identifier onto each TCR beta cDNA molecule. Each sample yielded at least 2.5 million CDR3-containing paired-end reads. All of the RNA was converted into first-strand cDNA using the Mint cDNA synthesis kit, with a TRBC-specific oligonucleotide serving as the primer. Following uracil-DNA glycosylase treatment, a first 18-cycle PCR with universal primers M1SS and BC2_uni_R was performed on all cDNA. As for how the authors treated the data: For normalization, 1 million high-quality reads, each with a distinct molecular identifier, were randomly selected from each sample. Instead of being binned into consensus sequences, reads with shared molecular identifiers were discarded. MiTCR, set to a Q25 quality threshold and the strictest error-elimination algorithm, was used for CDR3 identification, clonotype clustering and error correction. A nonparametric unseen species model using Euler transformation provided a lower-bound estimate of total TCR beta diversity. The public reads were reanalyzed by TCRdb: fastp trimming at Q25, MiXCR alignment, in-frame beta chains only. All rows with the same CDR3 protein become a single entry with the most common DNA and genes. The V and J calls and clone size are TCRdb's, not the authors'. This sample gives about 720,000 distinct CDR3 sequences in total; around 25% of them show up just once. The ten largest clones capture more than 3% of the sample.

The sample holds a few counts of this clonotype. The antigen it recognizes is unknown. No base quality values were provided; no much bigger clone lies one nucleotide off. The sample was also linked to a second study, of T cells of mothers and their children. The second source states: Nine systemically healthy Caucasian individuals, comprising three mothers and their six children, were included as donors. cDNA synthesis consumed the entire amount of extracted RNA, loaded at roughly 1.5 ug RNA in each 15 ul reaction. In the second PCR, the M1S primer added sample barcodes and 2-4 random nucleotides. Each mother yielded over 8.5 million TCR beta CDR3 reads and each child 3 million to 3.5 million reads. Thymic selection similarly shapes TCR recombination output in related and unrelated pairs, with minor effect from inherited differences. Normalized repertoire overlap was always found to be slightly, but never significantly, higher in related mother-child pairs than in unrelated mother-child pairs. No persistent microchimeric T cell clones were found, with a detection sensitivity of approximately 110 clones per million clonotypes. To look for features that set related mother-child pairs apart from unrelated individuals, the researchers ran deep NGS to compare the TCR beta repertoires of mothers and children. Mothers averaged roughly 36 +/- 4 years of age and children averaged around 10 +/- 4 years. After adapter ligation was performed with NEBNext reagents, the libraries were sequenced on an Illumina HiSeq 2000 with 100+100 nt paired-end reads. To prevent cross-contamination, the mother and child libraries were prepared one month apart and sequenced in separate runs. Between roughly 500,000 and 2,300,000 distinct TCR beta clonotypes were identified per donor. Naive TCR beta clonotypes were estimated from low-frequency clonotypes matched to each donor's FACS-determined naive share, without sorting.

The source of this sequence is a boy aged 10-17 years in good health. The sample taken for sequencing was blood.

The DNA sequence is given as TGTGCCAGCAGTTACACTTCCAATGAGCAGTTCTTC. Its protein is CASSYTSNEQFF. Recombination connected TRBV6-2 or TRBV6-3 to TRBJ2-5, with the D gene too uncertain to name. The J call may be incorrect, as the DNA end agrees better with TRBJ2-1. The CDR3 runs 12 amino acids, cysteine and phenylalanine included. Only the CDR3 DNA is retained, 36 bases long and in frame from the first base. CDR1 and CDR2 (MNHEY, SVGEGT) derive from the germline V gene.